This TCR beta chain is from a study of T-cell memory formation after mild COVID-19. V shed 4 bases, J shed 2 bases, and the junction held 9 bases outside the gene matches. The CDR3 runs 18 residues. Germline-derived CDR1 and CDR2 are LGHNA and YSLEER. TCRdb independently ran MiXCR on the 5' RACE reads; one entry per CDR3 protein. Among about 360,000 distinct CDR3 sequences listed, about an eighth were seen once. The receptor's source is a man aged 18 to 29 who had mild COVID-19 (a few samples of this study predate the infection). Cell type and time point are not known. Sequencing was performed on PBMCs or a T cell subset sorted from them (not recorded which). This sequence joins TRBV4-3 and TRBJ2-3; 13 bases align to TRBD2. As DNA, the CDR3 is TGCGCCAGCAGCCGGAGACTAGCGGGGGGCGGGGTCACAGATACGCAGTATTTT. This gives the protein CASSRRLAGGGVTDTQYF.